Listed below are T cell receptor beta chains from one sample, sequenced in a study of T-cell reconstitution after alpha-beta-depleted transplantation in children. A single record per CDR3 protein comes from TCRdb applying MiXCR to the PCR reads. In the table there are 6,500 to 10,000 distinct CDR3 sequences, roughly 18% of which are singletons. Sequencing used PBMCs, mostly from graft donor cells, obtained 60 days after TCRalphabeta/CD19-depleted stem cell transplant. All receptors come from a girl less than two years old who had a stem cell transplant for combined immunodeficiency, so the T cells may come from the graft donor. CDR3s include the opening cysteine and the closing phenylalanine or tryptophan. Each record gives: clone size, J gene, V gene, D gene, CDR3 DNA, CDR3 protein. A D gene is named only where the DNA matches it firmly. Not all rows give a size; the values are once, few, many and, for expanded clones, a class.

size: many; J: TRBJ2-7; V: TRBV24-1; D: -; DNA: TGTGCCACCAGTGCCCTGCGGCCAGGTGGAACCTACGAGCAGTACTTC; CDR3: CATSALRPGGTYEQYF
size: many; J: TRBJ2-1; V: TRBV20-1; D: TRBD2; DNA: TGCAGTGCTGGGATGGGACTAGCCGTTCCCCCACCCACCTACAATGAGCAGTTCTTC; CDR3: CSAGMGLAVPPPTYNEQFF
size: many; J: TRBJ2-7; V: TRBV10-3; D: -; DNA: TGTGCCACACGCACAGAGGGCTTC; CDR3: CATRTEGF
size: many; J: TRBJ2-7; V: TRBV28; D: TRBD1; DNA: TGTGCCAGCAGTTTTCTCGACAGGGGTTCCTACGAGCAGTACTTC; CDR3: CASSFLDRGSYEQYF
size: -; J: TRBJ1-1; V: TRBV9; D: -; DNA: TGTGCCAGCAGCGTTATCTTTGGGAATTCGAACACTGAAGCTTTCTTT; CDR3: CASSVIFGNSNTEAFF
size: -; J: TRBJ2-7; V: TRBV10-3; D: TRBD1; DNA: TGTGCCATCAGTCGACAGGGGCAATACGAGCAGTACTTC; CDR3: CAISRQGQYEQYF
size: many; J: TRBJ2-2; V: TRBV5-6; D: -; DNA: TGTGCCAGCAGCTTCCTAGGGGCCGGGGAGCTGTTTTTT; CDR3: CASSFLGAGELFF
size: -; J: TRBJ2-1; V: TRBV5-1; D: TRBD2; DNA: TGCGCCAGCAGCTTGAGCGGGGGACCGTTCAATGAGCAGTTCTTC; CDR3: CASSLSGGPFNEQFF
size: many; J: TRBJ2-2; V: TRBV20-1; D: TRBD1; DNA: TGCAGTGCTCCGGACAGGGGTGCCGGGGAGCTGTTTTTT; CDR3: CSAPDRGAGELFF
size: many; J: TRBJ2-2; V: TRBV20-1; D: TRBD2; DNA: TGCAGTGCTAGAGTAAGGACTAGCGGAAACACCGGGGAGCTGTTTTTT; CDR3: CSARVRTSGNTGELFF
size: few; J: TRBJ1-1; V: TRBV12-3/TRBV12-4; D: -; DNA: TGTGCCAGCAGTTTTAATTCAGGGGACACTGAAGCTTTCTTT; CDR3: CASSFNSGDTEAFF
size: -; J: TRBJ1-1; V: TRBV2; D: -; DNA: TGTGCCAGCAGCCGCGTTCGAAACACTGAAGCTTTCTTT; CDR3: CASSRVRNTEAFF
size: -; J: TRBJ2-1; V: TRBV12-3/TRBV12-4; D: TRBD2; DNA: TGTGCCAGCAGTCGTAGCGGGAGGGAGGATCGGCAGTTCTTC; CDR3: CASSRSGREDRQFF
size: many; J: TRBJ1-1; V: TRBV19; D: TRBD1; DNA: TGTGCCAGTAGTATCACCGGGACAGGGAACACTGAAGCTTTCTTT; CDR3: CASSITGTGNTEAFF
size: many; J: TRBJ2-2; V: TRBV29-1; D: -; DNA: TGCAGCGTTGTAGGCAGACGGACCGGGGAGCTGTTTTTT; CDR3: CSVVGRRTGELFF
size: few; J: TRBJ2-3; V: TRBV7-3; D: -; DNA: TGTGCCAGCAGCTTAGGGAGCCGGACAGATACGCAGTATTTT; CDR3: CASSLGSRTDTQYF
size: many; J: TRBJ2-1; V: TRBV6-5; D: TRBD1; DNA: TGTGCCAGCAGCAACCGGGACAGAGTCTACAATGAGCAGTTCTTC; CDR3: CASSNRDRVYNEQFF
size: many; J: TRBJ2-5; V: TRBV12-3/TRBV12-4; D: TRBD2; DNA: TGTGCCAGCAGTTCCCCCGGGACTAGACAAGAGACCCAGTACTTC; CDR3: CASSSPGTRQETQYF
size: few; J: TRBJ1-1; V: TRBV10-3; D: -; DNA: TGTGCCATCAGGGGCTTGGGGCTGAACACTGAAGCTTTCTTT; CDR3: CAIRGLGLNTEAFF
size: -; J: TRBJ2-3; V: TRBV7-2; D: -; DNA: TGTGCCAGCAGCTTTGCCGGGGGAAGGGGCACAGATACGCAGTGTTTT; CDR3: CASSFAGGRGTDTQCF
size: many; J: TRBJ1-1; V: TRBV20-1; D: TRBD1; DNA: TGCAGTGCTGTAAGCAGGGGGCTGAACACTGAAGCTTTCTTT; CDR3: CSAVSRGLNTEAFF
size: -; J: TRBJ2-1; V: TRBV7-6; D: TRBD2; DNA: TGTGCCAGCAGCTTATCAAGGAGAGGGCGGGGGGGCCCGAATGAGCAGTTCTTC; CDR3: CASSLSRRGRGGPNEQFF
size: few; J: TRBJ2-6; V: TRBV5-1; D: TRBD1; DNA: TGCGCCAGCAGCTGGACAGGGGCTAATTCTGGGGCCAACGTCCTGACTTTC; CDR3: CASSWTGANSGANVLTF
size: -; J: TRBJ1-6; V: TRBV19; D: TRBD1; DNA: TGTGCCAGTGGTTGGACAGGCTCCGAGGATTCACCCCTCCACTTT; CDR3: CASGWTGSEDSPLHF
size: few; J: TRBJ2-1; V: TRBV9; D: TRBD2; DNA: TGTGCCAGCAGCGTCGGGGGGAACTACTACAATGAGCAGTTCTTC; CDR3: CASSVGGNYYNEQFF
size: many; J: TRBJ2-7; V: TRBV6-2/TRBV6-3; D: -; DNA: TGTGCCAGCAGCCCCCGGGGTGTGGCGCTAGAGCACGAGCAGTACTTC; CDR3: CASSPRGVALEHEQYF
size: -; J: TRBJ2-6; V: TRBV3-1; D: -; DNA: TGTGCCAGCTCGAGAGGGGCCAACGTCCTGACTTTC; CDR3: CASSRGANVLTF
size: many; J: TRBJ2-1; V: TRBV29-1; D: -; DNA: TGCAGCGCCCCTCGACAGGAATTGGATTATGGTGAGCAGTTCTTC; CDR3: CSAPRQELDYGEQFF
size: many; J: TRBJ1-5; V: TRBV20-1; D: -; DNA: TGCAGTGCTAGAGAAGGGACACATTATAGCAATCAGCCCCAGCATTTT; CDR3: CSAREGTHYSNQPQHF
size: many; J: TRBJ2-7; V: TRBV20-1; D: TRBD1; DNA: TGCAGTGCTAGAGTGGGGACAGGGTACTCCTACGAGCAGTACTTC; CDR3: CSARVGTGYSYEQYF
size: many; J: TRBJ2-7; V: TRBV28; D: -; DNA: TGTGCCAGCAGATCTCGAAAAGGCTACGAGCAGTACTTC; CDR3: CASRSRKGYEQYF
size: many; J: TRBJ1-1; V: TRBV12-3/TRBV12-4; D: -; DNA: TGTGCCAGCAGTGCCTACGGCGGGAACACTGAAGCTTTCTTT; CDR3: CASSAYGGNTEAFF
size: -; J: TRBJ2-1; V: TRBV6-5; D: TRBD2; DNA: TGTACCAGCACCAGAAGACTAGCGGGAGACAATGAGCAGTTCTTC; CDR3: CTSTRRLAGDNEQFF
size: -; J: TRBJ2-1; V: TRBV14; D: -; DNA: TGTGCCAGCAGCCCGACTGTACGTCGGAATGAGCAGTTCTTC; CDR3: CASSPTVRRNEQFF
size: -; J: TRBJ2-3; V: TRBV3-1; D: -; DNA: TGTGCCAGCAGCCAAGATCGGGCCGATACGCAGTATTTT; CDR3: CASSQDRADTQYF
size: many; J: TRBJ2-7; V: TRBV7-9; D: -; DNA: TGTGCCAGCAGCCCCCGTTTGGGAAACTACGAGCAGTACTTC; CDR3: CASSPRLGNYEQYF
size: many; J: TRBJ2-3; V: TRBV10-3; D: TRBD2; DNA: TGTGCCATCAGCTTGGGGGGGGGGACAGATACGCAGTATTTT; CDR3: CAISLGGGTDTQYF
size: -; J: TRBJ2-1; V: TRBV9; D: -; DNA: TGTGCCAGCAGCGTAGACGGCCACAATGAGCAGTTCTTC; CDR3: CASSVDGHNEQFF
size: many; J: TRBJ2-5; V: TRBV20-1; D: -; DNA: TGCAGTGCCGGACTTCGGGAGACCCAGTACTTC; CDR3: CSAGLRETQYF
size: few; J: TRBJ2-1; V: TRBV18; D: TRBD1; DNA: TGTGCCAGCTCCCGGGGACAGGCCTACAATGAGCAGTTCTTC; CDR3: CASSRGQAYNEQFF
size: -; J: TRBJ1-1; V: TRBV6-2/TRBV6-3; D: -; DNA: TGTGCCAGCAGCTACGGCACACAGCGGAGGAACACTGAAGCTTTCTTT; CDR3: CASSYGTQRRNTEAFF
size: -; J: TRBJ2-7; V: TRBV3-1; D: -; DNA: TGTGCCAGCAGCCAAGCATGGACCCGACTGGACGAGCAGTACTTC; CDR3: CASSQAWTRLDEQYF
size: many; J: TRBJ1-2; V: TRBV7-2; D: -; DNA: TGTGCCAGCAGCTTAGCACAGTACTATGGCTACACCTTC; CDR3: CASSLAQYYGYTF
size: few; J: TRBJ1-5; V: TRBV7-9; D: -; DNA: TGTGCCAGCAGCTTAGGACAGAGGGGGATGCAGCCCCAGCATTTT; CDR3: CASSLGQRGMQPQHF
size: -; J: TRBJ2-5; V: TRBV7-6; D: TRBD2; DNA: TGTGCCAGCAGCTTAGATCGGGGGGGCCTCTCAGAGACCCAGTACTTC; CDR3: CASSLDRGGLSETQYF
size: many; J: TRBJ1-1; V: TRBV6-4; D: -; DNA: TGTGCCAGCAGTGAAGGCAGGGGTAACACTGAAGCTTTCTTT; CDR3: CASSEGRGNTEAFF
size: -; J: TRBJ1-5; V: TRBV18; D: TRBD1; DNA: TGTGCCAGCTCACCAAAGGACAGGGGAGGCAATCAGCCCCAGCATTTT; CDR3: CASSPKDRGGNQPQHF
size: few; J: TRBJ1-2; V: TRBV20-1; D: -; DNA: TGCAGTGCTAGAGACCCCAGGGGTCAGGGCTATGGCTACACCTTC; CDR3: CSARDPRGQGYGYTF
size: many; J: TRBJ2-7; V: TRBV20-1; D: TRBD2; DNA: TGCAGTGCTAGACCTAGCGGGAGCCCCTACGAGCAGTACTTC; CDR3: CSARPSGSPYEQYF
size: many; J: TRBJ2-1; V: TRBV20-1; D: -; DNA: TGCAGTGCTAGAATTCCGGCGGGAGCTGTACAGGGTGAGCAGTTCTTC; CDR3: CSARIPAGAVQGEQFF
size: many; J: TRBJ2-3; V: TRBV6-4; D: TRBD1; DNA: TGTGCCAGCAGTGCCGGGACAGCTAGCACAGATACGCAGTATTTT; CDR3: CASSAGTASTDTQYF
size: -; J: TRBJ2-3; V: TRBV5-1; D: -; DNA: TGCGCCAGCAGCTTGGGGAGCAACACAGATACGCAGTATTTT; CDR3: CASSLGSNTDTQYF
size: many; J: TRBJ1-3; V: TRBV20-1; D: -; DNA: TGCAGTGCTAGCCCCCCGGGTGGAAACACCATATATTTT; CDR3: CSASPPGGNTIYF
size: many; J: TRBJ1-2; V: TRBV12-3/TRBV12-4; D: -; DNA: TGTGCCAGCAGTTTTGGGGCGCTCGGCTACACCTTC; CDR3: CASSFGALGYTF